The sequence of this T cell receptor (beta chain) was determined in a study of T cell responses to AZD1222 COVID-19 vaccine (dated by TCRdb to about 2021). Concerning the study at large: AZD1222 recipients with second doses at about 4 weeks or about 12 weeks were pooled, because spike-specific TCR depth and breadth did not differ between schedules. Trial participants were enrolled by age into subgroups of 18-55, 56-69 and 70-plus years, and around 150, 28 and 57 TCR-sequenced participants, respectively, were included in these subgroups. A total of 230 to 250 trial participants underwent TCR sequencing, of whom some 210 received two doses of AZD1222 and about 26 received two doses of the MenACWY control vaccine.

What the research found in general, with its limitations: In the small 56-69-year group, the increase in depth fell short of significance, most likely because of low power. CD4 TCRs associated with the vaccine covered the entire spike protein, and the dominant responses were in regions 160-218 and 743-854. Because no samples from the day 14 peak response were available, repertoires could be characterized only after the peak T cell response. Participants were mostly white British and included more females than males, and it was suggested by the authors that clonal diversity may have been underestimated. Epitopes outside the regions mutated in the B.1.351 and B.1.1.7 variants were reportedly recognized by nearly half of the unique spike-specific TCRs. After two AZD1222 doses, both the breadth and the depth of spike-specific TCRs were significantly higher than at day 0 and than in MenACWY recipients. Conclusions about previously exposed vaccinees are limited, since just a handful of AZD1222 recipients were seropositive for SARS-CoV-2 at baseline.

A remark on this clone: The antigen this receptor binds is unknown. No base-level quality is on record; no much larger clone is a single base apart.

The CDR3 regions of human TCRbeta chains were subjected to immunosequencing. Turning to the authors' computational methods: TCRs in the repertoires were compared against a reference library of SARS-CoV-2-specific TCRs that had been generated with the MIRA antigen-specificity platform. Breadth meant the fraction of unique TCRs that were SARS-CoV-2-associated, whereas depth meant the fraction of total T cells that were SARS-CoV-2-associated. Each spike-specific TCR was assigned to its reactive spike region and to a CD4 or CD8 class using the MIRA data. Log10-transformed breadth and depth values were compared by one-way ANOVA with Sidak's multiple comparisons tests. TCRdb mirrors the immuneACCESS table, restricted to in-frame sequences. Some clones are absent from its copies; in checked studies, under half trace to an unresolved V gene, and the reason for the others is unknown. Clone size and the V and J calls come from that table; the DNA yielded D and trimming. The table for this sample lists some 120,000 clones; around 87% of them were counted only once. The ten largest make up 1.2% of the sample.

Reading from cysteine to phenylalanine, the CDR3 counts 14 amino acids. Left in the record is the CDR3 DNA by itself, 42 bases read in frame from the first base. V is pared back by 3 bases and J by 5 bases, with 13 bases lying between the germline termini. CDR1 and CDR2 were assigned from the germline V gene (reference sequence) as MNHEY and SMNVEV. Sample time point, as interpreted from the label and publication: baseline before first vaccination. Vaccinee samples were obtained from the UK trials COV001 and COV002, which included a single-blind randomized controlled phase 2/3 trial of AZD1222 (ChAdOx1 nCoV-19) in healthy adults. For TCRbeta chain sequencing, PBMC samples from trial participants were taken at day 0 and at day 28 after the second dose.

The TCR was taken from an adult in good health. The material was peripheral blood, obtained on day 0 of AZD1222 vaccination. The chain is assembled from TRBV27 and TRBJ2-5, with the D gene call left open. The CDR3 loop reads CASSFVQGGETQYF. In nucleotides, the sequence is TGTGCCAGCAGTTTTGTACAAGGTGGTGAGACCCAGTACTTC.